Detailed here is one T cell receptor beta chain. The antigen remains unidentified. Assay: immunoSEQ multiplex PCR; the TCRdb copy retains only in-frame clones and omits some. The sample holds roughly 70,000 clones, about 93% seen once. The source of the sample is a study of T cells after posttransplantation cyclophosphamide. Trimming pared 8 bases from V and 1 base from J, leaving 11 bases between. Germline V CDR1 and CDR2: GTSNPN, SVGIG (reference sequence). This CDR3 spans 12 amino acids. Study observations and caveats: Later post-transplant blood repertoires were often dominated by donor CD8+ memory clones.

The TCR was taken from a woman younger than 45 in good health and a related stem cell transplant donor. The genes are TRBV30 and TRBJ1-1, with D maybe TRBD1 (5 bases). Sequenced: PBMCs. The CDR3 spells CARGTENTEAFF. The CDR3 nucleotides read TGTGCCAGAGGGACGGAGAACACTGAAGCTTTCTTT.